The sequence of this T cell receptor beta chain was determined in a study of vaccination and CD4 T cells after COVID-19. Study information: From HCoV-229E, HCoV-OC43, HCoV-NL63 and SARS-CoV-2, overlapping spike peptides were used to stimulate the cells. Controls used CEFX viral epitopes (positive), HIV-1 Nef peptides (negative), or no peptide.

Treatment reported: roughly 11-day PBMC culture with coronavirus spike peptide pools or control peptides (ViraFEST assay). Medium was half-exchanged with fresh IL-2 medium on days 3 and 7. Cultured CD4+ T cell DNA underwent sequencing with the Oncomine TCR Beta short-read assay. TCRdb fed the PCR reads into MiXCR, producing one record per CDR3 protein. This table has about 18,000 distinct CDR3 sequences, about three fifths appearing once. Between the trimmed V and J ends, which lost 5 bases and 1 base, there was a span of 12 bases. Germline CDR1 and CDR2: SGHVS and FQNEAQ. The CDR3 spans 15 residues. On this clonotype: Its antigen is undetermined.

This chain links TRBV7-8 with TRBJ1-3, with D perhaps matching TRBD1 (5 bases). Specimen: CD4+ T cells from blood, cultured in vitro. The receptor's source is a human donor who had recovered from COVID-19. The CDR3 sequence is CASSRGRTSGNTIYF. The CDR3 region has the DNA TGTGCCAGCAGCCGTGGTCGGACATCTGGAAACACCATATATTTT.